This passage covers 4 T cell receptor beta chains from one sample sequenced in a study of identical twins. TCRdb independently ran MiXCR on the 5' RACE reads; one entry per CDR3 protein. This sample has 500,000 to 650,000 distinct CDR3 sequences, with 20% to 25% found just once. The same sample was also used in a study of yellow fever vaccine responses in identical twins.

Sequencing was performed on CD4+ T cells sorted from blood. Source of these receptors: a woman aged 18-30 years in good health.

The chain links TRBV27 to TRBJ2-1; 8 bases align to TRBD1. CDR3 size: 14 residues. Germline lookup yields CDR1 MNHEY and CDR2 SMNVEV (reference sequence). V shed 1 base and J 10 bases; nucleotides not matched to a gene: 6. The CDR3 nucleotides read TGTGCCAGCAGTTTATGGCAGGGGGCCAAGGAGCAGTTCTTC. The encoded protein is CASSLWQGAKEQFF.

This clonotype has just a few counts. The chain couples TRBV3-1 to TRBJ2-5, with TRBD2 matching over 7 bases. V dropped 4 bases and J dropped 2; count of bases not matched to a gene: 7. CDR3 size: 15 residues. Germline CDR1 is LGHDT and CDR2 is YNNKEL (reference sequence). The CDR3 loop is CASSRRGTTQETQYF. Here the CDR3 DNA reads TGTGCCAGCAGCCGCAGAGGGACTACGCAAGAGACCCAGTACTTC.

J is TRBJ2-1 and V is TRBV12-3 or TRBV12-4; 9 bases fit TRBD1. The CDR3 consists of 15 residues. Trimming cost V 5 bases and J 7 bases; bases outside gene matches: 9. Written as DNA, the CDR3 is TGTGCCAGCAGTCCCGGGACAGGGACAATTAATGAGCAGTTCTTC. It codes for CASSPGTGTINEQFF.

A few counts support this clonotype. The chain carries TRBV4-1 and TRBJ2-1; D may match TRBD1 or TRBD2 (5 bases each). Germline CDR1 MGHRA, CDR2 YSYEKL. This CDR3 region has 16 residues. Trimming removed 0 bases at V and 7 bases at J, with 16 bases between. DNA of the CDR3: TGCGCCAGCAGCCAAGAAGTGGGGCGAGGGAATAATGAGCAGTTCTTC. Protein sequence: CASSQEVGRGNNEQFF.